The sequence of this T cell receptor beta chain was determined in a study of identical twins. Healthy Caucasians alone served as donors. Findings and limits, study-wide: Weaker excess twin sharing was observed in beta out-of-frame sequences. Cord blood's abundant beta clonotypes had fewer insertions, unlike memory repertoires.

With regard to this clonotype: No antigen is known for it.

Trimming cost V 3 bases and J 0 bases, with 9 bases left between them. In germline, CDR1 is SNHLY, CDR2 FYNNEI. This CDR3 has 15 residues. MiXCR, applied by TCRdb to the 5' RACE reads, yields one record per CDR3 protein. The sample lists hundreds of thousands of distinct CDR3 sequences; approximately 20% were seen once. These same records also appear under a second study, on yellow fever vaccine responses in identical twins.

The sequenced sample consisted of CD4+ T cells sorted from blood. The clonotype comes from a woman between 18 and 30 years old in good health. The rearrangement joins TRBV2 to TRBJ1-3; D uncertain. Here the CDR3 reads CASSDERLSGNTIYF. DNA for the CDR3: TGTGCCAGCAGTGACGAGCGACTCTCTGGAAACACCATATATTTT.